A selection of T cell receptor beta chains follows, all from one sample in a study of blood T cell repertoires in COVID-19. Libraries were prepared by immunoSEQ multiplex PCR; TCRdb keeps only in-frame clonotypes and omits some of them. The sample carries about 220,000 clones, roughly 81% recorded once. The source material was peripheral blood. Receptors were obtained from a man over 45 who had recovered from COVID-19. CDR3s include the opening cysteine and the closing phenylalanine or tryptophan. A D gene is named only where the DNA matches it firmly.

v_gene	j_gene	d_gene	CDR3aa
TRBV6-5	TRBJ2-5	TRBD1	CATRQGQETQYF
TRBV3-1/TRBV3-2	TRBJ1-1	-	CASSPGIQGNTEAFF
TRBV6-1	TRBJ2-2	TRBD1	CASSEITGVGTGELFF
TRBV2	TRBJ2-2	-	CASRAGQNTGELFF
TRBV27	TRBJ2-3	-	CASSLDYGEQYF
TRBV18	TRBJ1-5	TRBD1	CASSPLQGANQPQHF
TRBV5-1	TRBJ2-7	TRBD1	CASSPRDSEQYF
TRBV15	TRBJ2-3	-	CATSPGVPTDTQYF
TRBV6-5	TRBJ2-7	TRBD1	CASRRDSVVYEQYF
TRBV30	TRBJ2-7	-	CAWSAGRSEQYF
TRBV7-2	TRBJ1-1	-	CASSFNTLMNTEAFF
TRBV27	TRBJ2-2	TRBD2	CASSLLAGGGTGELFF
TRBV6-1	TRBJ1-1	TRBD1	CASSPRGDRNAFF
TRBV2	TRBJ2-1	TRBD2	CASKFGTSGPYNEQFF
TRBV7-8	TRBJ2-5	TRBD2	CASSRAGTIRQETQYF
TRBV10-1	TRBJ2-3	-	CASSELGPDTQYF
TRBV5-4	TRBJ1-4	-	CASSSRNTGDEKLFF
TRBV18	TRBJ1-1	TRBD1	CASSSNRGLNTEAFF
TRBV3-1/TRBV3-2	TRBJ1-1	TRBD1	CASSQGLDRRTEAFF
TRBV6-5	TRBJ2-1	-	CASRNRRVLEFF
TRBV9	TRBJ2-1	TRBD2	CASSPSPSGRAWGEQFF
TRBV10-1	TRBJ2-7	TRBD1	CASSFRRGQGATEQYF
TRBV30	TRBJ2-1	TRBD1	CAWVTQGVNEQFF
TRBV3-1/TRBV3-2	TRBJ1-1	-	CASSRMRNTEAFF
TRBV7-9	TRBJ1-6	-	CASSLAGARNSPLHF
TRBV19	TRBJ1-5	-	CASSIRQPSENQPQHF
TRBV19	TRBJ1-1	-	CASSNGGLMNTEAFF
TRBV28	TRBJ2-4	-	CASSFAEGRVNIQYF
TRBV15	TRBJ2-1	TRBD2	CATSRASGGYNEQFF
TRBV11-2	TRBJ1-6	-	CASSLGAERNSPLHF
TRBV19	TRBJ2-7	-	CASQRAHQAYEQYF
TRBV14	TRBJ2-4	-	CASSPGSVPKNIQYF
TRBV7-2	TRBJ2-7	TRBD2	CASSLLAGTYEQYF
TRBV6-5	TRBJ2-3	TRBD2	CASSFFSGTSTDTQYF
TRBV18	TRBJ1-2	TRBD1	CASSKTGNGYTF
TRBV30	TRBJ2-1	-	CAWSPQATHYNEQFF
TRBV4-1	TRBJ2-2	TRBD2	CASSQMPGLAGEGGELFF
TRBV4-1	TRBJ2-1	-	CASSQDWQVYNEQFF
TRBV6-1	TRBJ2-4	-	CASSDAGPLIQYF
TRBV6-1	TRBJ1-1	-	CASSELDRGGTEAFF
TRBV27	TRBJ2-7	-	CATRGTETGRYEQYF
TRBV7-9	TRBJ1-5	-	CASSLTGSQPQHF
TRBV7-8	TRBJ2-5	TRBD1	CASSLGQVQETQYF
TRBV2	TRBJ1-5	TRBD1	CASSEGQGANQPQHF
TRBV2	TRBJ1-2	TRBD1	CASSADRVGYGYTF
TRBV6-1	TRBJ2-3	-	CASSERLPFRTDTQYF
TRBV11-2	TRBJ2-7	TRBD1	CASSSTGGTYEQYF
TRBV30	TRBJ2-2	TRBD1	CAWSPQITGAGELFF
TRBV4-1	TRBJ2-2	-	CASSQTLSGGAGELFF
TRBV5-1	TRBJ2-3	-	CASSLAGMLADTQYF
TRBV3-1/TRBV3-2	TRBJ2-1	-	CASSQAELAKGEQFF